This T cell receptor (beta chain) stems from a study of CXCR3-negative and CXCR3-positive naive CD8 T cells. Germline V gene data show CDR1 as LGHDT and CDR2 as YNNKEL (reference sequence). This CDR3 contains 16 residues. The method, 5' RACE with UMI labels, was used to prepare the TRB cDNA libraries. TCRdb re-called the 5' RACE reads, yielding one record per CDR3 amino acid sequence without DNA. The listing contains 65,000 to 85,000 distinct CDR3 sequences. Sample: naive CXCR3- CD8+ T cells from blood. Subset of the sample: CD45RO-CCR7+CD27+CD95- naive CD8+ T cells lacking CXCR3 (TNR3-). The sequence was obtained from a human donor in good health. Some clones in this sample may be carry-over from other donors' samples. V gene TRBV3-1 combines with J gene TRBJ2-1; with no DNA, the TCRdb D assignment of TRBD2 cannot be verified. The CDR3 here is CASSPGAGPRPDEQFF.